These T cell receptor beta chains were read from a single sample in a study of control samples from healthy donors and cancer patients. Data came from immunoSEQ multiplex PCR; TCRdb stores just in-frame clones and leaves some out. The sample contains just over 20,000 clones, about 85% of which appear only once. Input material: PBMCs. Source of these receptors: a man aged 60 to 69 with colorectal cancer. Each CDR3 is given with its conserved first and last residue. The D gene is left open where the match is weak. Where a row states a size, it is once, few, many or the class of an expanded clone; other rows omit it.

CDR3 protein,CDR3 DNA,D gene,clone size,V gene,J gene
CTVTTRETQYF,TGCACCGTGACAACCAGGGAGACCCAGTACTTC,.,.,TRBV29-1,TRBJ2-5
CATSDPAGTEPSGANVLTF,TGTGCCACCAGTGACCCGGCCGGGACAGAGCCCTCTGGGGCCAACGTCCTGACTTTC,TRBD1,once,TRBV24-1,TRBJ2-6
CASSEHTGINGNTIYF,TGTGCCAGCAGTGAACACACCGGGATCAATGGAAACACCATATATTTT,.,once,TRBV25-1,TRBJ1-3
CASSLDINGYTF,TGTGCCAGCAGCTTAGACATCAATGGCTACACCTTC,.,.,TRBV5-8,TRBJ1-2
CATSDSPPNTEAFF,TGTGCCACCAGTGATTCCCCGCCCAACACTGAAGCTTTCTTT,.,few,TRBV24-1,TRBJ1-1
CASSQDVRARNNQPQHF,TGTGCCAGTAGTCAAGACGTCAGGGCCCGTAACAATCAGCCCCAGCATTTT,.,.,TRBV19,TRBJ1-5
CASTDFWVAGYTF,TGTGCCAGTACCGATTTCTGGGTGGCGGGCTACACCTTC,.,.,TRBV19,TRBJ1-2
CASSYPYEDTQYF,TGTGCCAGCAGTTACCCCTATGAAGATACGCAGTATTTT,.,.,TRBV6-6,TRBJ2-3
CASSYLQGRTEAFF,TGTGCCAGCAGTTACCTGCAGGGCAGGACTGAAGCTTTCTTT,.,.,TRBV6-2/TRBV6-3,TRBJ1-1
CASRLTGGVTEAFF,TGCGCCAGCAGGTTGACAGGGGGCGTCACTGAAGCTTTCTTT,TRBD1,.,TRBV5-1,TRBJ1-1
CASSPRPRDEQFF,TGTGCCAGCAGCCCTCGCCCTAGGGATGAGCAGTTCTTC,.,.,TRBV11-2,TRBJ2-1
CASSLVGQGATDTQYF,TGCGCCAGCAGCTTGGTAGGTCAGGGGGCGACCGATACGCAGTATTTT,TRBD1,.,TRBV5-1,TRBJ2-3
CASSRFSGANVLTF,TGTGCCAGCTCCAGATTCTCTGGGGCCAACGTCCTGACTTTC,.,few,TRBV2,TRBJ2-6
CSASAIGLDQPQHF,TGCAGTGCTAGTGCTATCGGGTTAGATCAGCCCCAGCATTTT,.,.,TRBV20-1,TRBJ1-5
CASHPGQGADTQYF,TGTGCCAGTCACCCGGGACAGGGGGCAGATACGCAGTATTTT,TRBD1,.,TRBV5-4,TRBJ2-3
CASQQGGDNQPQHF,TGTGCCAGCCAACAGGGGGGGGATAATCAGCCCCAGCATTTT,TRBD1,.,TRBV2,TRBJ1-5
CASTKTGKTNYGYTF,TGTGCCAGTACCAAAACGGGAAAAACTAACTATGGCTACACCTTC,.,.,TRBV19,TRBJ1-2
CASRNSNQPQHF,TGTGCCAGCAGGAATAGCAATCAGCCCCAGCATTTT,.,.,TRBV6-5,TRBJ1-5
CASSETVYSNQPQHF,TGTGCCAGCAGTGAGACGGTTTATAGCAATCAGCCCCAGCATTTT,.,.,TRBV2,TRBJ1-5
CASSFQLMNTEAFF,TGTGCCAGCAGCTTTCAGCTTATGAACACTGAAGCTTTCTTT,.,.,TRBV5-4,TRBJ1-1
CASSLDSGTGGSYGYTF,TGTGCCAGCAGCTTAGATTCTGGGACAGGCGGTAGCTATGGCTACACCTTC,TRBD1,few,TRBV7-2,TRBJ1-2
CASSSQTSGVTGELFF,TGCGCCAGCAGCTCCCAGACTAGCGGGGTCACCGGGGAGCTGTTTTTT,TRBD2,once,TRBV5-1,TRBJ2-2
CASSRILGNTEAFF,TGTGCCAGCAGCCGCATCCTAGGGAACACTGAAGCTTTCTTT,.,.,TRBV9,TRBJ1-1
CASSPGQDNTGELFF,TGTGCCAGCAGTCCCGGACAGGATAACACCGGGGAGCTGTTTTTT,TRBD1,.,TRBV6-4,TRBJ2-2
CASSPPGPGGYGYTF,TGTGCCAGCAGTCCGCCCGGTCCCGGGGGCTATGGCTACACCTTC,.,.,TRBV28,TRBJ1-2
CASSHSTLRQSLAKNIQYF,TGCGCCAGCAGCCACTCAACCTTGAGACAGTCACTAGCCAAAAACATTCAGTACTTC,.,.,TRBV4-1,TRBJ2-4
CASSSDRANTEAFF,TGTGCCAGCAGCTCAGACAGGGCAAACACTGAAGCTTTCTTT,TRBD1,.,TRBV5-4,TRBJ1-1
CASSTTGGHYGYTF,TGTGCCAGCAGTACCACAGGGGGCCACTATGGCTACACCTTC,TRBD1,.,TRBV28,TRBJ1-2
CASSFTGAEGGYTF,TGTGCCAGCAGCTTCACGGGGGCGGAAGGTGGCTACACCTTC,.,.,TRBV5-5,TRBJ1-2
CASMWGIYGYTF,TGTGCCAGCATGTGGGGAATCTATGGCTACACCTTC,.,.,TRBV28,TRBJ1-2
CASSLEHAYGYTF,TGTGCCAGCAGCTTAGAGCATGCTTATGGCTACACCTTC,.,.,TRBV11-2,TRBJ1-2
CASSLGGGAPDTQYF,TGCGCCAGCAGCTTGGGCGGGGGGGCCCCAGATACGCAGTATTTT,TRBD2,.,TRBV5-1,TRBJ2-3
CASSGPGEGDTEAFF,TGTGCCAGCAGTGGCCCTGGGGAAGGGGACACTGAAGCTTTCTTT,.,.,TRBV25-1,TRBJ1-1
CASSFEGQAYEQYF,TGTGCCAGCAGTTTTGAGGGACAGGCCTACGAGCAGTACTTC,TRBD1,few,TRBV25-1,TRBJ2-7
CASTRFGGGRGKDTEAFF,TGTGCCAGTACTAGGTTCGGCGGGGGTAGGGGGAAGGACACTGAAGCTTTCTTT,.,.,TRBV19,TRBJ1-1
CASGFWGGGYTF,TGTGCTAGTGGTTTTTGGGGGGGCGGCTACACCTTC,.,.,TRBV12-5,TRBJ1-2
CSVGGAYRGGELFF,TGCAGCGTTGGGGGGGCCTACAGGGGCGGGGAGCTGTTTTTT,.,.,TRBV29-1,TRBJ2-2
CASGVLGNSPLHF,TGTGCTAGTGGGGTTTTAGGAAATTCACCCCTCCACTTT,.,.,TRBV12-5,TRBJ1-6